Listed here are 6 T cell receptor beta chains from one sample, sequenced in a study of T cell responses to AZD1222 COVID-19 vaccine. Measured with immunoSEQ multiplex PCR; TCRdb has only the in-frame clones, and not every one. Among more than 95,000 clones listed, around 84% were seen once. This sample comprised peripheral blood, obtained 28 days after the second AZD1222 dose. Source of these receptors: an adult who received the AZD1222 COVID-19 vaccine.

This clone has only one observation. The chain has TRBV7-3 and TRBJ2-2, with no clear D. The V gene lost 0 bases and the J gene lost 4 bases, with 6 bases spanning the gap. From germline, CDR1 is SGHTA and CDR2 FQGTGA. CDR3 length equals 14 residues. The DNA for the CDR3 is TGTGCCAGCAGCTTAACGGAGAGCACCGGGGAGCTGTTTTTT. Protein product: CASSLTESTGELFF.

The sample holds one count of this clone. The chain joins TRBV4-3 to TRBJ2-1; 11 bases fit TRBD2. With 4 bases clipped from V and 3 bases from J, the junction kept 5 bases outside the gene matches. The CDR3 is made up of 16 amino acids. CDR1 is LGHNA, CDR2 YSLEER, per germline. Here the CDR3 DNA reads TGCGCCAGCAGCCGACTAGCGGGACAGGGCTACAATGAGCAGTTCTTC. Protein: CASSRLAGQGYNEQFF.

This sequence joins TRBV19 and TRBJ2-1, with D possibly matching TRBD2 (5 bases). This CDR3 has 13 amino acids. CDR1 and CDR2 (germline): LNHDA, SQIVND (reference sequence). The ends were cut back, 2 bases at V and 5 bases at J, with 7 bases in the middle. CDR3 region: CASSIHGNNEQFF. The CDR3 DNA reads as TGTGCCAGTAGTATACACGGGAACAATGAGCAGTTCTTC.

This chain's CDR3 is CASSEIWATSGSVRTDTQYF. The CDR3 DNA follows: TGTGCCAGCAGTGAAATTTGGGCGACTAGCGGGAGTGTTAGGACAGATACGCAGTATTTT. This chain connects TRBV6-1 to TRBJ2-3, with 12 nucleotides matching TRBD2. With 2 bases clipped from V and 3 bases from J, the junction kept 15 bases outside the gene matches. CDR3 length equals 20 residues. Germline V gene data show CDR1 as MNHNS and CDR2 as SASEGT.

The V call is TRBV28, the J call TRBJ1-5; perhaps TRBD1 as D (5 bases). Looked up from germline, CDR1 is MDHEN and CDR2 is SYDVKM. V lost 7 bases and J lost 2, with 15 bases in between. CDR3 size: 15 residues. CDR3 nucleotide sequence: TGTGCCAGCACGACGGAGGGGAAAGGCAATCAGCCCCAGCATTTT. Encoded protein: CASTTEGKGNQPQHF.

The chain is built from TRBV6-6 and TRBJ2-2; perhaps TRBD1 as D (5 bases). Germline lookup yields CDR1 MNHNY and CDR2 SVGAGI (reference sequence). The CDR3 spans 15 residues. V was shortened by 2 bases and J by 7 bases, with 14 bases between the two germline ends. CDR3 sequence (DNA): TGTGCCAGCAGTTACCCCAGGGTTAGTGTCGGGGAGCTGTTTTTT. Translating it yields CASSYPRVSVGELFF.